Shown below are 3 T cell receptor beta chains from a single sample sequenced in a study of blood T cell repertoires in COVID-19. Assay: immunoSEQ multiplex PCR; the TCRdb copy retains only in-frame clones and omits some. The table includes tens of thousands of clones, about three quarters detected once. Sequenced material: peripheral blood. All receptors come from a human donor in a cohort sampled during active COVID-19.

This sequence joins TRBV3-1 (or the pseudogene TRBV3-2) and TRBJ2-7; TRBD1 aligns across 9 bases. The junction had 0 bases not matched to a gene; V was cut back by 4 bases and J by 5 bases. Germline assignment: CDR1 LGHDT and CDR2 YNNKEL (reference sequence). This CDR3 contains 12 residues. The CDR3 loop reads CASSRTGDEQYF. For the CDR3, the DNA is TGTGCCAGCAGCCGGACAGGGGACGAGCAGTACTTC.

The chain couples TRBV24-1 to TRBJ2-1, with 9 bases aligning to TRBD1. The CDR3 has 16 residues. Germline assignment: CDR1 KGHDR and CDR2 SFDVKD. Losses at the gene ends were 1 base for V and 4 bases for J; bases not matched to a gene: 4. The CDR3 region is CATSDLGGQGYNEQFF. CDR3 sequence (DNA): TGTGCCACCAGTGATTTAGGGGGACAGGGATACAATGAGCAGTTCTTC.

This clone was observed a handful of times. The chain joins TRBV7-2 to TRBJ1-2, with D perhaps TRBD1 (6 bases). Trimming shortened V by 5 bases and J by 4 bases, and 26 bases separated the two germline ends. This CDR3 has 18 amino acids. Germline assignment: CDR1 SGHTA and CDR2 FQGNSA. The CDR3 reads CASSLMTNQGPTPYGYTF. In nucleotides, the CDR3 is TGTGCCAGCAGCCTAATGACCAATCAGGGGCCCACGCCCTATGGCTACACCTTC.